The 7 T cell receptor beta chains listed next were all sequenced from one sample in a study of T cell repertoires in cytomegalovirus infection. TCRdb processed the reads anew with MiXCR; each CDR3 protein has one entry. The sample lists under 450,000 distinct CDR3 sequences; about 34% were seen once. These receptors are not linked to any known antigen. The source was cultured PBMCs, collected from culture after CMV antigen stimulation. The source of these receptors is a human donor in good health (CMV status not recorded). Some clones in this sample may be carry-over from other donors' samples.

The sample holds one count of this clonotype. The chain links TRBV18 to TRBJ1-1; tentative D call: TRBD1 (6 bases). This CDR3 region has 14 residues. The V gene lost 4 bases and the J gene lost 1 base, with 10 bases spanning the gap. Looked up from germline, CDR1 is KGHSH and CDR2 is LQKENI. CDR3 DNA sequence: TGTGCCAGCTCACGAAGGGGGTCGAACACTGAAGCTTTCTTT. Its translation is CASSRRGSNTEAFF.

This rearrangement joins TRBV28 to TRBJ2-7; a weak D match, TRBD1 (6 bases). The CDR3 has 15 amino acids. The V end was cut by 5 bases, the J end by 0 bases, with 14 bases between. CDR1 MDHEN and CDR2 SYDVKM come from the germline V gene. CDR3 sequence reads: CASSTRTVSSYEQYF. For the CDR3, the DNA is TGTGCCAGCAGTACACGGACAGTGAGCTCCTACGAGCAGTACTTC.

V is TRBV7-3 and J is TRBJ2-2, with unresolved D. The CDR3 has 16 residues. The ends were cut back, 5 bases at V and 2 bases at J, with 15 bases in the middle. The germline V gene has CDR1 SGHTA and CDR2 FQGTGA. The DNA for the CDR3 is TGTGCCAGCAGCCTACTTAGTACTTCCAACACCGGGGAGCTGTTTTTT. Translating gives CASSLLSTSNTGELFF.

The chain links TRBV19 to TRBJ2-7; D is unclear. Germline CDR1 is LNHDA and CDR2 is SQIVND (reference sequence). There are 13 residues in the CDR3. V lost 3 bases to trimming and J lost 3 bases, with 9 bases between them. CDR3 coding DNA: TGTGCCAGTAGTATGGGCCCCCTCTACGAGCAGTACGTC. Residues: CASSMGPLYEQYV.

This clonotype was picked up many times. The chain recombines TRBV12-3 or TRBV12-4 with TRBJ2-7; D may be TRBD1 (5 bases). The CDR3 totals 13 residues. V was pared by 5 bases and J by 3 bases, with 11 bases between. CDR3: CASSPPGRYEQYF. CDR3 bases: TGTGCCAGCAGTCCCCCAGGGCGCTACGAGCAGTACTTC.

The chain couples TRBV6-8 to TRBJ2-4; a possible D gene is TRBD2 (7 bases). Trimming took off 0 bases at V and 0 bases at J, with 15 bases between the two ends. This CDR3 has 18 residues. CDR1 is MNHGY and CDR2 is SAAAGT in the germline V gene. The CDR3: CASSYSGGGGLAKNIQYF. The CDR3, as DNA: TGTGCCAGCAGTTACTCGGGAGGGGGGGGGTTAGCCAAAAACATTCAGTACTTC.

Ten or more counts support this clonotype. The rearrangement links TRBV6-6 to TRBJ1-2; D is unclear. The CDR3 has 13 amino acids. The V gene's germline CDR1 is MNHNY and CDR2 SVGAGI (reference sequence). V lost 7 bases and J lost 3, with 12 bases in between. DNA of the CDR3: TGTGCCAGCACCACGGAGCCGGACTATGGCTACACCTTC. Translation gives CASTTEPDYGYTF.